This T cell receptor (beta chain) stems from a study of CD8+ T cells in alopecia areata. Study-level results: Uncertainty about whether baseline CD8+ expansion is linked to response remains, with one nonresponder. Treatment with tofacitinib significantly lowered scalp clonality and reduced expanded CD8+ clones among the top 100. Sequence data from scalp samples additionally include resident alphabeta T cells of normal skin.

Sample treatment: oral pan-JAK inhibitor, 5-10 mg twice daily. V dropped 2 bases and J dropped 9; count of bases not matched to a gene: 8. CDR1 is SGHTA, CDR2 FQGNSA, per germline. The CDR3 totals 14 residues. RNA was isolated and reverse transcribed to cDNA, the sequencing template. Data came from immunoSEQ multiplex PCR; TCRdb stores just in-frame clones and leaves some out. The sample yields fewer than 250,000 clones, 55% to 70% seen once. A word on this clone: Antigen: not known.

The specimen comprised CD4+ T cells sorted from blood, sampled at week 4, from a patient treated with tofacitinib. The gene calls are TRBV7-2 and TRBJ2-7; TRBD1 matches at 9 bases. This clonotype originated in a human donor with alopecia areata. DNA of the CDR3: TGTGCCAGCAGCTTATCCGGGACAGGGAATCGGCAGTACTTC. Its protein is CASSLSGTGNRQYF. Full variable domain (outside the CDR3, taken from reference TRBV7-2 and TRBJ2-7): GAGVSQSPSNKVTEKGKDVELRCDPISGHTALYWYRQSLGQGLEFLIYFQGNSAPDKSGLPSDRFSAERTGGSVSTLTIQRTQQEDSAVYLCASSLSGTGNRQYFGPGTRLTVT.